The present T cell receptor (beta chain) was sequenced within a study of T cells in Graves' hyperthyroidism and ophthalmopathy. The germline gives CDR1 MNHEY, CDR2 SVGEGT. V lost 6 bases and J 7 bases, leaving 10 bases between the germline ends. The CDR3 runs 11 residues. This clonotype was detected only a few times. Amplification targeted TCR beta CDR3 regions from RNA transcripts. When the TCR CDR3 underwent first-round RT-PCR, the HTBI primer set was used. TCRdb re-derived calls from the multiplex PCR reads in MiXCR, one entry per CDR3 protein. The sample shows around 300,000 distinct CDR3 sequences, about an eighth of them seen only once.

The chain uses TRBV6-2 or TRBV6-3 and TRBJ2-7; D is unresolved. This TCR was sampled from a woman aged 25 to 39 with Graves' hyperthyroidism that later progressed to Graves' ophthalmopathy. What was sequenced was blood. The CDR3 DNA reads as TGTGCCAGCAGGTCCAGGTGGGAGCAGTACTTC. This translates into CASRSRWEQYF.